This T cell receptor beta chain appears in the sequencing data of a study of blood T cells in healthy people across ages. Across the whole study: Template switching retrieved approximately one barcoded beta molecule for each two T cells. Regarding the study as a whole: Unsorted PBMC input precluded a conclusive naive versus antigen-experienced comparison. There was a strong correlation between TCR beta diversity and naive T cell percentage. Investigators viewed diversity estimates from one million T cells as underestimates, the study reported.

For the second PCR, which ran for 7 to 11 cycles, a sample-barcoded 5' primer and a J-beta primer mix were used. TCRdb recomputed calls from the 5' RACE reads with MiXCR, one row per CDR3 protein. The sample lists fewer than 750,000 distinct CDR3 sequences; under 55% were seen once. V shed 4 bases and J shed 4 bases, with 19 bases lying between them. Germline V gene sequence: CDR1 SEHNR, CDR2 FQNEAQ (reference sequence). The CDR3 contains 16 residues. This clonotype was seen more than once but under ten times. What it recognizes is unknown. The material sequenced was blood. The chain joins TRBV7-9 to TRBJ2-5, with D uncertain. The sequence was obtained from a man of 80 years or more in good health. The CDR3 DNA is TGTGCCAGCAGCTCCAGCCTCGGAGCTGGGGTAGAGACCCAGTACTTC. Its translation: CASSSSLGAGVETQYF.